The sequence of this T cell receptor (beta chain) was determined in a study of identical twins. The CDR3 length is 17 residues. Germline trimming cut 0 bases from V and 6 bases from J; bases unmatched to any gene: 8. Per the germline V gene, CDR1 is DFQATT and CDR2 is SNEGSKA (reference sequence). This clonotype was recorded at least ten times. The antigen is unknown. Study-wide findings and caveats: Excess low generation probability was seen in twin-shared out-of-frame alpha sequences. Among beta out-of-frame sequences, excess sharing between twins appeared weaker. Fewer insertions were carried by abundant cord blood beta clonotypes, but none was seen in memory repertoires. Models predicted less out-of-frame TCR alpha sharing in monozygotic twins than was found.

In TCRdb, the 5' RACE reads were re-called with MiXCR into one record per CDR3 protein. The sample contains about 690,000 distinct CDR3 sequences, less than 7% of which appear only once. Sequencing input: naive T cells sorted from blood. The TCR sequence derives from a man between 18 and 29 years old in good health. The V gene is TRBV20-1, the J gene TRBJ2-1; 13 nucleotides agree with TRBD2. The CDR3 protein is CSARDPLGLAGVNEQFF. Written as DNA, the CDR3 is TGCAGTGCTAGAGACCCACTCGGACTAGCGGGAGTCAATGAGCAGTTCTTC.